A single sample is the source of the 23 T cell receptor beta chains below, sequenced in a study of blood T cell repertoires in COVID-19. Clones were sequenced by immunoSEQ multiplex PCR, and TCRdb holds only the in-frame ones, with some missing. The sample yields around 200,000 clones, around four fifths seen once. The sequenced sample was peripheral blood. The receptor set was obtained from a woman between 65 and 79 years old with COVID-19, enrolled during active disease.

This rearrangement joins TRBV28 to TRBJ2-1; weak D call: TRBD2 (6 bases). Trimming took off 4 bases at V and 4 bases at J, with 11 bases between the two ends. This CDR3 has 14 amino acids. Germline V gene data show CDR1 as MDHEN and CDR2 as SYDVKM. The CDR3 nucleotides read TGTGCCAGCAGTTGGGGGACTTCATACAATGAGCAGTTCTTC. Protein: CASSWGTSYNEQFF.

The chain links TRBV10-1 to TRBJ2-1, with 9 bases fitting TRBD2. Unmatched junction bases numbered 9, after V lost 8 bases and J lost 7 bases. The CDR3 runs to 14 residues. The germline CDR1 and CDR2 sequences are WNHNN and SYGVQD (reference sequence). The CDR3 sequence: CASSPGLARNEQFF. For the CDR3, the DNA is TGCGCCAGCTCCCCGGGACTAGCAAGAAATGAGCAGTTCTTC.

J is TRBJ1-1 and V is TRBV19; the D gene is possibly TRBD1 (6 bases). In germline, CDR1 is LNHDA, CDR2 SQIVND (reference sequence). V was shortened by 3 bases and J by 4 bases, with 12 bases between the two germline ends. This CDR3 region has 14 residues. The CDR3 coding sequence is TGTGCCAGTAGTATGCTTGGGGGGGCCACTGAAGCTTTCTTT. Amino acid sequence: CASSMLGGATEAFF.

This clone was counted only a few times. The chain employs TRBV3-1 (or the pseudogene TRBV3-2) and TRBJ1-4, with D tentatively TRBD1 (5 bases). This CDR3 region has 14 residues. Germline CDR1 is LGHDT and CDR2 is YNNKEL (reference sequence). Trimming pared 6 bases from V and 3 bases from J, leaving 11 bases between. DNA of the CDR3: TGTGCCAGCAGTAGCGGGGCAGCTAATGAAAAACTGTTTTTT. This sequence encodes CASSSGAANEKLFF.

The gene calls are TRBV28 and TRBJ2-7; 7 nucleotides agree with TRBD2. Germline trimming cut 4 bases from V and 6 bases from J; bases unmatched to any gene: 9. The germline CDR1 and CDR2 sequences are MDHEN and SYDVKM. This CDR3 contains 14 residues. CDR3 DNA sequence: TGTGCCAGCAGTTATTTCGCGGGAGTCGGCGAGCAGTACTTC. Its translation: CASSYFAGVGEQYF. The complete variable domain, with remaining parts taken from reference TRBV28 and TRBJ2-7, reads DVKVTQSSRYLVKRTGEKVFLECVQDMDHENMFWYRQDPGLGLRLIYFSYDVKMKEKGDIPEGYSVSREKKERFSLILESASTNQTSMYLCASSYFAGVGEQYFGPGTRLTVT.

The V call is TRBV28, the J call TRBJ1-4; D might be TRBD1 (6 bases). CDR1 is MDHEN and CDR2 is SYDVKM in the germline V gene. The germline V and J ends were trimmed by 7 bases and 7 bases, with 19 bases remaining between them. This CDR3 is 15 amino acids long. In DNA, the CDR3 is TGTGCCAGCACTGAGTCGGGGGGCCGGGGTGAAAAACTGTTTTTT. Translation: CASTESGGRGEKLFF.

This clone showed up just once. The V and J genes are TRBV10-2 and TRBJ1-2, with TRBD1 as a possible D gene (5 bases). This CDR3 is built from 10 residues. The V end lost 8 bases, the J end lost 6 bases, and 7 bases lay between the germline ends. Germline values: CDR1 WSHSY, CDR2 SAAADI. CDR3: CASWGDGYTF. In DNA, the CDR3 is TGCGCCAGCTGGGGGGATGGCTACACCTTC.

V usage is TRBV9 and J usage is TRBJ2-1, with TRBD1 identical over 9 bases. V lost 4 bases, J lost 2 bases, and 4 bases stayed unmatched. Germline V gene sequence: CDR1 SGDLS, CDR2 YYNGEE. The CDR3 length is 15 residues. CDR3: CASSPGTGTYNEQFF. As DNA, the CDR3 is TGTGCCAGCAGCCCCGGGACAGGGACCTACAATGAGCAGTTCTTC.

This clone was counted between two and nine times. The chain combines TRBV29-1 with TRBJ1-2; unclear D gene. The CDR3 spans 12 residues. The V end was cut by 7 bases, the J end by 1 base, with 10 bases between. From germline, CDR1 is SQVTM and CDR2 ANQGSEA. In nucleotides, the CDR3 is TGCAGCGGCCTAGAGAATAACTATGGCTACACCTTC. Amino acids: CSGLENNYGYTF.

The J gene is TRBJ2-1, the V gene TRBV2; 9 nucleotides line up with TRBD1. CDR3 length: 12 residues. Germline V gene lookup returns CDR1 SNHLY and CDR2 FYNNEI. J was trimmed by 6 bases and V by 8 bases; bases with no gene match: 2. The CDR3 loop reads CASSGQGNEQFF. CDR3 in DNA: TGTGCCAGCTCGGGACAGGGCAATGAGCAGTTCTTC.

This clone was counted once. V gene TRBV5-5 combines with J gene TRBJ1-1; 7 nucleotides agree with TRBD1. The ends lost 3 bases at V and 4 bases at J; junction bases unmatched: 9. CDR1 is SGHKS, CDR2 YYEKEE, per germline (reference sequence). The CDR3 covers 15 residues. CDR3 in amino acids: CASSSTGNPSTEAFF. The CDR3 DNA is TGTGCCAGCAGCTCGACAGGGAACCCATCCACTGAAGCTTTCTTT.

The V and J genes are TRBV6-6 and TRBJ2-1; 10 nucleotides agree with TRBD1. This CDR3 has 17 amino acids. CDR1 is MNHNY, CDR2 SVGAGI, per germline (reference sequence). V shed 5 bases, J shed 7 bases, and the junction held 14 bases outside the gene matches. The CDR3: CASSRALPGQGSNEQFF. In DNA, the CDR3 is TGTGCCAGCAGTCGAGCCCTACCGGGACAGGGGTCTAATGAGCAGTTCTTC.

The chain uses TRBV5-6 and TRBJ1-1, with a weak D call TRBD1 (5 bases). Trimming shortened V by 5 bases and J by 5 bases, and 16 bases separated the two germline ends. This CDR3 region has 14 residues. Germline loops: CDR1 SGHDT, CDR2 YYEEEE. DNA of the CDR3: TGTGCCAGCAGAGCTTGGGGCAGGTCTACTGAAGCTTTCTTT. This gives the protein CASRAWGRSTEAFF.

V is TRBV7-3 and J is TRBJ2-3; a possible D gene is TRBD2 (6 bases). Germline-derived CDR1 and CDR2 are SGHTA and FQGTGA. Trimming shortened V by 7 bases and J by 0 bases, and 14 bases separated the two germline ends. The length of the CDR3 is 15 residues. For the CDR3, the DNA is TGTGCCAGCACCCTTGGACGGGGGAGCACAGATACGCAGTATTTT. This encodes CASTLGRGSTDTQYF.

V gene TRBV29-1 combines with J gene TRBJ2-2, with 9 bases lining up with TRBD1. The CDR3 has 15 residues. Germline values: CDR1 SQVTM, CDR2 ANQGSEA. V lost 6 bases and J lost 5; bases outside the gene matches: 10. This chain's CDR3 is CSVRGDREVTGELFF. The CDR3 DNA reads TGCAGCGTCCGGGGGGACAGGGAGGTTACCGGGGAGCTGTTTTTT.

The chain recombines TRBV20-1 with TRBJ1-2; D is perhaps TRBD1 (6 bases). Trimming took off 5 bases at V and 7 bases at J, with 8 bases between the two ends. Germline V CDR1 and CDR2: DFQATT, SNEGSKA (reference sequence). The CDR3 spans 10 residues. The DNA for the CDR3 is TGCAGTGCTCGACAGGTTGGCTACACCTTC. It is translated as CSARQVGYTF.

CDR3 loop: CASSFTSTGRTEAFF. CDR3 nucleotides: TGTGCCAGCAGTTTCACTTCAACAGGGAGAACTGAAGCTTTCTTT. The chain joins TRBV28 to TRBJ1-1; D perhaps matches TRBD1 (6 bases). The CDR3 is 15 residues long. In germline, CDR1 is MDHEN, CDR2 SYDVKM. V was pared by 3 bases and J by 5 bases, with 16 bases between.

The rearrangement uses TRBV19 and TRBJ2-1; possible D gene TRBD2, 6 bases. Germline-derived CDR1 and CDR2 are LNHDA and SQIVND (reference sequence). V was shortened by 3 bases and J by 0 bases, with 9 bases between the two germline ends. This CDR3 region has 15 residues. CDR3 sequence (DNA): TGTGCCAGTAGTATGGGGGGAAGCTCCTACAATGAGCAGTTCTTC. It translates to CASSMGGSSYNEQFF.

The table lists this clone with a count of one. The chain uses TRBV30 and TRBJ2-7, with 9 positions matching TRBD1. CDR1 is GTSNPN, CDR2 SVGIG, per germline (reference sequence). This CDR3 spans 14 amino acids. V shed 2 bases, J shed 6 bases, and the junction held 8 bases outside the gene matches. CDR3 protein: CAWSQPGQGGEQYF. As DNA, the CDR3 is TGTGCCTGGAGTCAACCGGGACAGGGCGGCGAGCAGTACTTC.

The chain combines TRBV6-5 with TRBJ2-7, with D perhaps matching TRBD1 (6 bases). Germline V gene lookup returns CDR1 MNHEY and CDR2 SVGAGI. This CDR3 spans 12 amino acids. Trimming left V 5 bases short and J 6 bases short, with 11 bases between. The CDR3 DNA is TGTGCCAGCAGTCGACAGGCCAGCGAGCAGTACGTC. This encodes CASSRQASEQYV.

The CDR3 loop reads CASGRRGFNTEAFF. CDR3 bases: TGTGCCAGCGGCCGGAGGGGATTTAACACTGAAGCTTTCTTT. V usage is TRBV6-5 and J usage is TRBJ1-1; D is possibly TRBD1 (5 bases). The CDR3 consists of 14 residues. In germline, CDR1 is MNHEY, CDR2 SVGAGI. V was trimmed by 8 bases and J by 2 bases, leaving 15 bases between them.

The chain combines TRBV15 with TRBJ2-1, with D perhaps matching TRBD1 (6 bases). There are 16 residues in the CDR3. Trimming left V 0 bases short and J 0 bases short, with 9 bases between. The germline V gene has CDR1 LNHNV and CDR2 YYDKDF (reference sequence). CDR3 residues: CATSRDDRYSYNEQFF. The CDR3 nucleotides read TGTGCCACCAGCAGAGACGACAGGTACTCCTACAATGAGCAGTTCTTC.

The chain joins TRBV27 to TRBJ2-7; perhaps TRBD2 as D (5 bases). The V end lost 4 bases, the J end lost 0 bases, and 13 bases lay between the germline ends. This CDR3 is 15 amino acids long. In germline, CDR1 is MNHEY, CDR2 SMNVEV (reference sequence). The CDR3 bases are TGTGCCAGCAGTTCCGCCCTCGACTACTCCTACGAGCAGTACTTC. Amino acids: CASSSALDYSYEQYF.